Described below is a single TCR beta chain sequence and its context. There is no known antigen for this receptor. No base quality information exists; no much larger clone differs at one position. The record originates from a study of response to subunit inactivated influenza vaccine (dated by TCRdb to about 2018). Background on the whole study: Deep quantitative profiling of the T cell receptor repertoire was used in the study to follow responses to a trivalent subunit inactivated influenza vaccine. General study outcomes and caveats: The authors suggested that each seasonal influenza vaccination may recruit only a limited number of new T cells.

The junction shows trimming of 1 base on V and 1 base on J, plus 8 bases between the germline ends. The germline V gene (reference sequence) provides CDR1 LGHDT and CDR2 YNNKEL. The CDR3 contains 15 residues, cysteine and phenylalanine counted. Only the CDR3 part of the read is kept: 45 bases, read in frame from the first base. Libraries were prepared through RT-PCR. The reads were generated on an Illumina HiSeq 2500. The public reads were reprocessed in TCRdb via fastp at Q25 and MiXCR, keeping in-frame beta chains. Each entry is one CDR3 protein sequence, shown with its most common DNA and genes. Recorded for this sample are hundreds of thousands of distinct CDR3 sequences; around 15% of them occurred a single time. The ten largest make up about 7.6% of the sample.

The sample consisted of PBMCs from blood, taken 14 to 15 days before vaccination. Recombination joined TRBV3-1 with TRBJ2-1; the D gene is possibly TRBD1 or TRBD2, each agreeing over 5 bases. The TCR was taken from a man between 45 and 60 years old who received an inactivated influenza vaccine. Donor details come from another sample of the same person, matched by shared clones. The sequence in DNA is TGTGCCAGCAGCCAAGGGGGGAATTCCTACAATGAGCAGTTCTTC. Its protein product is CASSQGGNSYNEQFF.